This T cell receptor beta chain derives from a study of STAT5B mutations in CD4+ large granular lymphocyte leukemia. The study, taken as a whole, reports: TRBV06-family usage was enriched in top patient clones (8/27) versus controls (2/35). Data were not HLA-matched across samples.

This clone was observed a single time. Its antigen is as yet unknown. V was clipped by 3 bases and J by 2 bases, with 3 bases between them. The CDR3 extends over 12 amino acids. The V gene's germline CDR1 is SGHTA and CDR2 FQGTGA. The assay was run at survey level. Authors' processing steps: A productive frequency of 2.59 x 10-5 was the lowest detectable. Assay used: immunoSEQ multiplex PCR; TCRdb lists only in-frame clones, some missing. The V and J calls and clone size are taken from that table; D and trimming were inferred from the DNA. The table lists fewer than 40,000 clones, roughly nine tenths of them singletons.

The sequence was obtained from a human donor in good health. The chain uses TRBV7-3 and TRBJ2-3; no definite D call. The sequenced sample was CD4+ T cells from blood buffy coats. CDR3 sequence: CASSFHTDTQYF. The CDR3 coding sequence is TGTGCCAGCAGCTTCCACACAGATACGCAGTATTTT.